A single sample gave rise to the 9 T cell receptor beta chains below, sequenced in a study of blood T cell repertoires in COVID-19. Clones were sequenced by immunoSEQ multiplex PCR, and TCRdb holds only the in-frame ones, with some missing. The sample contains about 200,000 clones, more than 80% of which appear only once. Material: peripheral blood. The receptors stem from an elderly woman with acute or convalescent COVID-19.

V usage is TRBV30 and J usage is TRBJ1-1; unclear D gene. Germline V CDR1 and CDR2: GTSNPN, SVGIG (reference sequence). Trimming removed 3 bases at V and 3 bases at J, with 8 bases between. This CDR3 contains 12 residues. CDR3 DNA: TGTGCCTGGAGACCGAGGGACACTGAAGCTTTCTTT. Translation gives CAWRPRDTEAFF.

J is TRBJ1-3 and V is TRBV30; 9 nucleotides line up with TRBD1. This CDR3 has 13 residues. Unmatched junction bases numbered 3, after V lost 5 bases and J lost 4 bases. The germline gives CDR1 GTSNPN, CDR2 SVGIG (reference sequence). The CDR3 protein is CAWYRGQGNTIYF. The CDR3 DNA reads TGTGCCTGGTACAGGGGGCAAGGAAACACCATATATTTT.

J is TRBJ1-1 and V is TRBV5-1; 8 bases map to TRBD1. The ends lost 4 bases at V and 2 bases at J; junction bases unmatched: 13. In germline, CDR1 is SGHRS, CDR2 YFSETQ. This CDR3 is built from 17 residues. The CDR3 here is CASSLEPDRGGNTEAFF. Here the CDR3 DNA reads TGCGCCAGCAGCCTCGAGCCCGACAGGGGAGGCAACACTGAAGCTTTCTTT.

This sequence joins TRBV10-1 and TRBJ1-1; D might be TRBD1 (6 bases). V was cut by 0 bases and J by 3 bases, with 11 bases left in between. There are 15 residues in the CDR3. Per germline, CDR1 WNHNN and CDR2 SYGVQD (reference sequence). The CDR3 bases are TGCGCCAGCAGTGAGTCACCAGGGGTGGACACTGAAGCTTTCTTT. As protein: CASSESPGVDTEAFF.

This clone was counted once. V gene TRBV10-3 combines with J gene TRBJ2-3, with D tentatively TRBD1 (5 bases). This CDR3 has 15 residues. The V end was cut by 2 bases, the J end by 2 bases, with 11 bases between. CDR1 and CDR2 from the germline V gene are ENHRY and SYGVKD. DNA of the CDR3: TGTGCCATCAGTGAGCCAGGGTCGACCACAGATACGCAGTATTTT. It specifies CAISEPGSTTDTQYF.

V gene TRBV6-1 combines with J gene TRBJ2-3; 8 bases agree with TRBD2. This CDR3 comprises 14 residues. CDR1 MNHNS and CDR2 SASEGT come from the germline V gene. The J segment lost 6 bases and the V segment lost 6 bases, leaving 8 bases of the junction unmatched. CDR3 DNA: TGTGCCAGCAGCCCGGGGGGGCCCTGGGATACGCAGTATTTT. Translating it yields CASSPGGPWDTQYF.

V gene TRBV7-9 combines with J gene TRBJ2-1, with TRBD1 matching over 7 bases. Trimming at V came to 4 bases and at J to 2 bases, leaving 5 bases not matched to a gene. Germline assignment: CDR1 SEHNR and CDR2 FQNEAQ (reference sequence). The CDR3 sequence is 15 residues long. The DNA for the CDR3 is TGTGCCAGCAGCTCAGGACAGGTTCCCTACAATGAGCAGTTCTTC. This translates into CASSSGQVPYNEQFF.

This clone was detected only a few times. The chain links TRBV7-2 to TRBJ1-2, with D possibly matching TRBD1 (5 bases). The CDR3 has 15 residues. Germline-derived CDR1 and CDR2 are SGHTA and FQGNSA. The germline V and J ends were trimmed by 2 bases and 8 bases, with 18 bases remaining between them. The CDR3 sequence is CASSLRRQAWTGYTF. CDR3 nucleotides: TGTGCCAGCAGCTTAAGAAGGCAGGCCTGGACAGGCTACACCTTC.

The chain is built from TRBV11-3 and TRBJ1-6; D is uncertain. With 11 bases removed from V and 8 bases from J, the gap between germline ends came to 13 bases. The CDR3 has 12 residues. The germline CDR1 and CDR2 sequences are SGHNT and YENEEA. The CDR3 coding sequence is TGTGCCTCTAAAACGAGAGATTCACCCCTCCACTTT. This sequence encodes CASKTRDSPLHF.